This T cell receptor beta chain was captured by sequencing in a study of blood T cells in healthy people across ages. Across the study: Every two T cells gave about one barcoded beta molecule via template switching.

With a J-beta primer mix and a sample-barcoded 5' primer, a second PCR ran roughly 6 to 11 cycles. TCRdb processed the 5' RACE reads anew with MiXCR; each CDR3 protein has one entry. Of 600,000 to 650,000 distinct CDR3 sequences detected, about 54% appear once; the ten largest clones hold 30% to 40%. Study observations and caveats: Lack of knowledge of donor CMV status possibly confounded expanded clonotype changes. Older age coincided with a roughly linear decline in TCR beta diversity per million T cells.

All donors came from Russia, were Caucasian and healthy, and spanned ages roughly 6 to 100. Per germline, CDR1 DFQATT and CDR2 SNEGSKA (reference sequence). The CDR3 sequence is 13 residues long. V trimming: 5 bases; J trimming: 8 bases; junction bases outside the gene matches: 4. Ten or more counts support this clonotype. Its antigen is currently unknown. The chain combines TRBV20-1 with TRBJ2-1; 12 nucleotides align to TRBD2. This clonotype was sampled from a man in his 60s in good health. The sequencing sample was made of blood. Here the CDR3 reads CSAWTSGVDEQFF. As DNA, the CDR3 is TGCAGTGCTTGGACTAGCGGGGTCGATGAGCAGTTCTTC.